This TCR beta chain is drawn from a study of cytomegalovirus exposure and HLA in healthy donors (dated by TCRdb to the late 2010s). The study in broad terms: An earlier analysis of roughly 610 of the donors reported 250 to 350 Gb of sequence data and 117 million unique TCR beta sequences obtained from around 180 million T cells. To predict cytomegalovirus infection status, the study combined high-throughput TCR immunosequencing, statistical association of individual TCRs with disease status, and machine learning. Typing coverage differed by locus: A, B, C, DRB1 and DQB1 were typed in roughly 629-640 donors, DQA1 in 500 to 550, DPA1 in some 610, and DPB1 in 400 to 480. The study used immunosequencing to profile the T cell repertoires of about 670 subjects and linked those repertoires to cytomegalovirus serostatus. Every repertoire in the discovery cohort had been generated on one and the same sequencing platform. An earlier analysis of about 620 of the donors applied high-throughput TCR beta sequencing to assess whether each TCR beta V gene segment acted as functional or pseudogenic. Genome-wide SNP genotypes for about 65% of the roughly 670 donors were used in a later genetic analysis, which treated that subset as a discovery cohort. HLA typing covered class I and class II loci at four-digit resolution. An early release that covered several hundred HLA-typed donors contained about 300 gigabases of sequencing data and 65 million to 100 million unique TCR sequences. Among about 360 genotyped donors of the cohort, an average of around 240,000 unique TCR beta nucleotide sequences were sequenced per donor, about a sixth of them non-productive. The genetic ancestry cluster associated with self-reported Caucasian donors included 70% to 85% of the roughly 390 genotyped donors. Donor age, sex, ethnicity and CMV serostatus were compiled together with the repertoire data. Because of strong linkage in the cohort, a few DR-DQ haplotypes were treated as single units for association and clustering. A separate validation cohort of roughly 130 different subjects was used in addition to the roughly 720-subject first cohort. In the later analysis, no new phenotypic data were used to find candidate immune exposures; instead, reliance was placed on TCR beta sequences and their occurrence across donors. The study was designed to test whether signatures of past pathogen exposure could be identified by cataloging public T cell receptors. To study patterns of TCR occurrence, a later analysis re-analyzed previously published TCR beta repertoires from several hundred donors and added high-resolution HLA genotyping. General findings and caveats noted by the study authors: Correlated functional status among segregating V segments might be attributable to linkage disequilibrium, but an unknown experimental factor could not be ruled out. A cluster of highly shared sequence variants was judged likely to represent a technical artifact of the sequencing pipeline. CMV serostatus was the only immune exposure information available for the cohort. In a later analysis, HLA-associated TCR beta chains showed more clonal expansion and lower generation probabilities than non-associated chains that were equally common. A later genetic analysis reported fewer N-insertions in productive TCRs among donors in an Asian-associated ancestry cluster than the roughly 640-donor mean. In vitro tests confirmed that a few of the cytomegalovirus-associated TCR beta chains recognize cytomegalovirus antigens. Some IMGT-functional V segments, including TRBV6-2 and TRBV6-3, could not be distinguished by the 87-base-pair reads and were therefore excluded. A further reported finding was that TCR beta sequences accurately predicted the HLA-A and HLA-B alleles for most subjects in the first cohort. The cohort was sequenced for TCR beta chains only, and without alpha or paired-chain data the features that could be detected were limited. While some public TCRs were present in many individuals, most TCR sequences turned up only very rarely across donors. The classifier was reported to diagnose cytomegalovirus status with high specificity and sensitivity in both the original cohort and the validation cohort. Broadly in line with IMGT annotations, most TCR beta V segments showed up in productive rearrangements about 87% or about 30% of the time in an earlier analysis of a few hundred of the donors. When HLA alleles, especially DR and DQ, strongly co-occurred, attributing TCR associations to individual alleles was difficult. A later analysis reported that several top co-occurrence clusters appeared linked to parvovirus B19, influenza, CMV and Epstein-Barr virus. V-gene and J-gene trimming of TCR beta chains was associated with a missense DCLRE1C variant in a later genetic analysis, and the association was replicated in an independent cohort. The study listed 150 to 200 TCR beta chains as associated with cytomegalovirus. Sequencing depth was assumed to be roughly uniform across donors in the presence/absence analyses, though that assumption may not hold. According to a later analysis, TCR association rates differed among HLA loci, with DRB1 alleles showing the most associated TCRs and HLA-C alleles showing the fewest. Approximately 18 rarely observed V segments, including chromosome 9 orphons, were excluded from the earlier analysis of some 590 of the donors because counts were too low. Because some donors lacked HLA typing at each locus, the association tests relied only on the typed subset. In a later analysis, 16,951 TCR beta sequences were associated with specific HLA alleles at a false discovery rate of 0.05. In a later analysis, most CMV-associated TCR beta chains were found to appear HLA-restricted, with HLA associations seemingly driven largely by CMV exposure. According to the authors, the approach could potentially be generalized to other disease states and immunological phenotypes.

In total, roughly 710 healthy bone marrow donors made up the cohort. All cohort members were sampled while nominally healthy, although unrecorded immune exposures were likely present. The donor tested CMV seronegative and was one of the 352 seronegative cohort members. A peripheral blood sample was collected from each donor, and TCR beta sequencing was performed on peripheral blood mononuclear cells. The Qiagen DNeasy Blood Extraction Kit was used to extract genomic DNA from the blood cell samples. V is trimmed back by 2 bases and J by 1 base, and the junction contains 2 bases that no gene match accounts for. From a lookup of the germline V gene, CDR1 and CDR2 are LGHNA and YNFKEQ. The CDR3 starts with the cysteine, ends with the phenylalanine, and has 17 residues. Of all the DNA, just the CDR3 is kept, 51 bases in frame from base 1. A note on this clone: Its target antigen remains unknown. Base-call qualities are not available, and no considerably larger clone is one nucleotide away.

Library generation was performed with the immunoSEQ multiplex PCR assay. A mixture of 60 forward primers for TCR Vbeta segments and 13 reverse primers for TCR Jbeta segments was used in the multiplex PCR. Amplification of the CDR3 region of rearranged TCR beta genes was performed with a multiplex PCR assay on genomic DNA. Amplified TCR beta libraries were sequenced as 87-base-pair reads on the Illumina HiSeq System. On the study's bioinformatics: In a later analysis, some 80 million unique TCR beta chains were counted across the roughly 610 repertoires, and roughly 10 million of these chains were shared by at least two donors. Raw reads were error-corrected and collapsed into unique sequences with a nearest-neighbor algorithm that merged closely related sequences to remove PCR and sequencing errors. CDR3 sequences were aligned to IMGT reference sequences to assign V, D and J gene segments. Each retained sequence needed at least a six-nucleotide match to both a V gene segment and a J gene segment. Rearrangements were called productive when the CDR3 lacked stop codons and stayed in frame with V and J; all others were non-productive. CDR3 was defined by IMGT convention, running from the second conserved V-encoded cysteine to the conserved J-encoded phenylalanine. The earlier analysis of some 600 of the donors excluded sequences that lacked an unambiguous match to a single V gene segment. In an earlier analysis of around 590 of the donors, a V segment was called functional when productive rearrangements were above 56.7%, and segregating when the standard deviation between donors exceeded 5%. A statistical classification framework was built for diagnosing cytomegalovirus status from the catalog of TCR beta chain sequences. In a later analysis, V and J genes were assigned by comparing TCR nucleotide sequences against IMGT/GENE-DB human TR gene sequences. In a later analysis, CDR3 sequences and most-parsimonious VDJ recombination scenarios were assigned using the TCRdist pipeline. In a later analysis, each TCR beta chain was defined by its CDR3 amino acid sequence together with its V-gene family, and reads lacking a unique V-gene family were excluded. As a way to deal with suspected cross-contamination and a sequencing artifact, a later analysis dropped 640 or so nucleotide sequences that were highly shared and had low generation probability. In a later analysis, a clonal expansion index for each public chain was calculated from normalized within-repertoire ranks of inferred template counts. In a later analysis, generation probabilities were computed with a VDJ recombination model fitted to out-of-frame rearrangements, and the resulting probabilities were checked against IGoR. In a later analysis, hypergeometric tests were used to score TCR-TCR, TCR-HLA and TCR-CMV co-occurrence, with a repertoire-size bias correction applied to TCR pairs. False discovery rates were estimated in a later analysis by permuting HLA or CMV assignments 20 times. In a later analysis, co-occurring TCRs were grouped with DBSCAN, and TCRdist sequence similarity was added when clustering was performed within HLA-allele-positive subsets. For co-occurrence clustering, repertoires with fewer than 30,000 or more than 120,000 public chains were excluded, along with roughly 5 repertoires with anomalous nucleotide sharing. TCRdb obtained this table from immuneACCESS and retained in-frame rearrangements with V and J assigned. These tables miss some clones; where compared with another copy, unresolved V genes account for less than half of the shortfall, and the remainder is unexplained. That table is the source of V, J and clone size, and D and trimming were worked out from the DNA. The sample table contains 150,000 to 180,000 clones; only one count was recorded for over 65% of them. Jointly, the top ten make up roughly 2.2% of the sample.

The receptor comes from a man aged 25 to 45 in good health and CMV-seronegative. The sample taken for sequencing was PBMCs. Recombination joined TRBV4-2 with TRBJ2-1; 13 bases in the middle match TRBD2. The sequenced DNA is TGTGCCAGCAGCCAAAGACTAGCGGGGGGTTCCTACAATGAGCAGTTCTTC. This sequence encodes CASSQRLAGGSYNEQFF.